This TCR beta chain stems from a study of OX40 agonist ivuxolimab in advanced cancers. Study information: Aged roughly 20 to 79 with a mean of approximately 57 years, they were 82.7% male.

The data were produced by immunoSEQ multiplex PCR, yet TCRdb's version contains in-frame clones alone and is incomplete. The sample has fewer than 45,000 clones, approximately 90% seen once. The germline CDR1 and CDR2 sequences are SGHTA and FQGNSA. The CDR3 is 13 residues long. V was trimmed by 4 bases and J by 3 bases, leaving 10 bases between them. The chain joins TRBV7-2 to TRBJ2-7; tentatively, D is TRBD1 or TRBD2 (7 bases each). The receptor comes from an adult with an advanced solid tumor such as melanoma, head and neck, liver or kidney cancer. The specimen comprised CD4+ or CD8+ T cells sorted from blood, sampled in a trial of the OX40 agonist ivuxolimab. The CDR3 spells CASSSRGGYEQYF. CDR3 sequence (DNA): TGTGCCAGCAGCTCCAGGGGGGGCTACGAGCAGTACTTC.